The clone carrying this T cell receptor beta chain turned up a few times. Its cognate antigen is unknown. The sample comes from a study of vaccination effects on CD4 cells after COVID-19. Study-wide points: Nearly all vaccine-induced clones in healthy recipients recognized only SARS-CoV-2. Clones that were induced by infection or by vaccine showed marked contraction late after vaccination.

Researchers isolated CD4+ T cells once about eleven days of culture had elapsed. Sequencing used immunoSEQ multiplex PCR; TCRdb keeps in-frame clones, though not all of them. The data hold tens of thousands of clones, with 65% to 80% observed a single time. The ends were cut back, 3 bases at V and 2 bases at J, with 11 bases in the middle. Germline V gene sequence: CDR1 MDHEN, CDR2 SYDVKM. The CDR3 runs to 15 residues. This chain joins TRBV28 and TRBJ1-5, with D perhaps TRBD1 (6 bases). The receptor was derived from a human donor who received a COVID-19 vaccine. Sequences were derived from CD4+ T cells from PBMCs cultured without peptide, sampled before COVID-19 vaccination. The CDR3 nucleotides are TGTGCCAGCAGTTTTGGGGGCAGGGGCAATCAGCCCCAGCATTTT. It encodes CASSFGGRGNQPQHF. Drawing the rest from reference TRBV28 and TRBJ1-5, the complete variable domain is DVKVTQSSRYLVKRTGEKVFLECVQDMDHENMFWYRQDPGLGLRLIYFSYDVKMKEKGDIPEGYSVSREKKERFSLILESASTNQTSMYLCASSFGGRGNQPQHFGDGTRLSIL.